The rows below give T cell receptor beta chains drawn from one sample of a study of cytomegalovirus exposure and HLA in healthy donors. Assay used: immunoSEQ multiplex PCR; TCRdb lists only in-frame clones, some missing. The sample contains about 110,000 clones, under 85% of which appear only once. The material sequenced was PBMCs. All receptors come from a woman younger than 30 in good health and CMV-seronegative. CDR3s include the opening cysteine and the closing phenylalanine or tryptophan. D genes are given only for firm matches. The listing skips clone size in some rows; elsewhere it reads once, few, many or a size class.

16,TRBV7-9,TRBJ1-4,NA,NA,TGTGCCAGCAGCGGCCGCAGGGGCGAGTCTAATGAAAAACTGTTTTTT,CASSGRRGESNEKLFF
13,TRBV27,TRBJ2-5,NA,NA,TGTGCCAGCAGTACTTTGTACCAAGAGACCCAGTACTTC,CASSTLYQETQYF
13,TRBV30,TRBJ2-3,NA,TRBD1,TGTGCCTGGGACAGGGTAAGGACAGATACGCAGTATTTT,CAWDRVRTDTQYF
15,TRBV5-1,TRBJ2-7,NA,NA,TGCGCCAGCAGCTTGGCCCCGGGACTGCCCTACGAGCAGTACTTC,CASSLAPGLPYEQYF
15,TRBV11-3,TRBJ2-3,NA,NA,TGTGCCAGCAGCTTAGATCGTGGAGTTTCAGATACGCAGTATTTT,CASSLDRGVSDTQYF
13,TRBV7-8,TRBJ1-5,NA,NA,TGTGCCAGCAGCCGAGGGGGGGAGCAGCCCCAGCATTTT,CASSRGGEQPQHF
13,TRBV7-9,TRBJ1-2,NA,TRBD1,TGTGCCAGCAGCAAAACAGGGGGCGAAGGCTACACCTTC,CASSKTGGEGYTF
13,TRBV25-1,TRBJ1-6,few,TRBD1,TGTGCCAGCAGCCTAAAAGGGGGCCCACCCCTCCACTTT,CASSLKGGPPLHF
19,TRBV7-9,TRBJ1-5,NA,NA,TGTGCCAGCAGCCCCGAGGACTGGGAACCCCCGTATAGCAATCAGCCCCAGCATTTT,CASSPEDWEPPYSNQPQHF
13,TRBV27,TRBJ2-7,NA,TRBD2,TGTGCCAGCCACGCTAGCGGGGGACGCGAGCAGTACTTC,CASHASGGREQYF
17,TRBV18,TRBJ2-5,NA,TRBD1,TGTGCCAGCTCACCGCAGCAGACAGGGGGCGGTCAGGAGACCCAGTACTTC,CASSPQQTGGGQETQYF
15,TRBV19,TRBJ1-4,NA,NA,TGTGCCAGTAGTATGAGGAACGGGGAGAGAGAAAAACTGTTTTTT,CASSMRNGEREKLFF
12,TRBV7-9,TRBJ1-1,NA,NA,TGTGCCAGCAGAGCCATGAACACTGAAGCTTTCTTT,CASRAMNTEAFF
15,TRBV19,TRBJ1-1,NA,NA,TGTGCCAGTATGAGGAACCCCCTAGGGGACACTGAAGCTTTCTTT,CASMRNPLGDTEAFF
13,TRBV29-1,TRBJ2-7,NA,NA,TGCAGCGTTGAAGACGCTAGCTCCTACGAGCAGTACTTC,CSVEDASSYEQYF
13,TRBV2,TRBJ2-1,NA,TRBD1,TGTGCCAGCGGGGGACAGCAATACAATGAGCAGTTCTTC,CASGGQQYNEQFF
17,TRBV2,TRBJ2-6,NA,TRBD1,TGTGCCAGCAGTCCCGGGACAGGGGGATCGGGGGCCAACGTCCTGACTTTC,CASSPGTGGSGANVLTF
14,TRBV7-2,TRBJ2-7,few,TRBD2,TGTGCCAGCAATAAGCGGGGGGAAGACTACGAGCAGTACTTC,CASNKRGEDYEQYF
12,TRBV29-1,TRBJ2-3,NA,NA,TGCAGCGTTGAACAGGGGTTAGATACGCAGTATTTT,CSVEQGLDTQYF